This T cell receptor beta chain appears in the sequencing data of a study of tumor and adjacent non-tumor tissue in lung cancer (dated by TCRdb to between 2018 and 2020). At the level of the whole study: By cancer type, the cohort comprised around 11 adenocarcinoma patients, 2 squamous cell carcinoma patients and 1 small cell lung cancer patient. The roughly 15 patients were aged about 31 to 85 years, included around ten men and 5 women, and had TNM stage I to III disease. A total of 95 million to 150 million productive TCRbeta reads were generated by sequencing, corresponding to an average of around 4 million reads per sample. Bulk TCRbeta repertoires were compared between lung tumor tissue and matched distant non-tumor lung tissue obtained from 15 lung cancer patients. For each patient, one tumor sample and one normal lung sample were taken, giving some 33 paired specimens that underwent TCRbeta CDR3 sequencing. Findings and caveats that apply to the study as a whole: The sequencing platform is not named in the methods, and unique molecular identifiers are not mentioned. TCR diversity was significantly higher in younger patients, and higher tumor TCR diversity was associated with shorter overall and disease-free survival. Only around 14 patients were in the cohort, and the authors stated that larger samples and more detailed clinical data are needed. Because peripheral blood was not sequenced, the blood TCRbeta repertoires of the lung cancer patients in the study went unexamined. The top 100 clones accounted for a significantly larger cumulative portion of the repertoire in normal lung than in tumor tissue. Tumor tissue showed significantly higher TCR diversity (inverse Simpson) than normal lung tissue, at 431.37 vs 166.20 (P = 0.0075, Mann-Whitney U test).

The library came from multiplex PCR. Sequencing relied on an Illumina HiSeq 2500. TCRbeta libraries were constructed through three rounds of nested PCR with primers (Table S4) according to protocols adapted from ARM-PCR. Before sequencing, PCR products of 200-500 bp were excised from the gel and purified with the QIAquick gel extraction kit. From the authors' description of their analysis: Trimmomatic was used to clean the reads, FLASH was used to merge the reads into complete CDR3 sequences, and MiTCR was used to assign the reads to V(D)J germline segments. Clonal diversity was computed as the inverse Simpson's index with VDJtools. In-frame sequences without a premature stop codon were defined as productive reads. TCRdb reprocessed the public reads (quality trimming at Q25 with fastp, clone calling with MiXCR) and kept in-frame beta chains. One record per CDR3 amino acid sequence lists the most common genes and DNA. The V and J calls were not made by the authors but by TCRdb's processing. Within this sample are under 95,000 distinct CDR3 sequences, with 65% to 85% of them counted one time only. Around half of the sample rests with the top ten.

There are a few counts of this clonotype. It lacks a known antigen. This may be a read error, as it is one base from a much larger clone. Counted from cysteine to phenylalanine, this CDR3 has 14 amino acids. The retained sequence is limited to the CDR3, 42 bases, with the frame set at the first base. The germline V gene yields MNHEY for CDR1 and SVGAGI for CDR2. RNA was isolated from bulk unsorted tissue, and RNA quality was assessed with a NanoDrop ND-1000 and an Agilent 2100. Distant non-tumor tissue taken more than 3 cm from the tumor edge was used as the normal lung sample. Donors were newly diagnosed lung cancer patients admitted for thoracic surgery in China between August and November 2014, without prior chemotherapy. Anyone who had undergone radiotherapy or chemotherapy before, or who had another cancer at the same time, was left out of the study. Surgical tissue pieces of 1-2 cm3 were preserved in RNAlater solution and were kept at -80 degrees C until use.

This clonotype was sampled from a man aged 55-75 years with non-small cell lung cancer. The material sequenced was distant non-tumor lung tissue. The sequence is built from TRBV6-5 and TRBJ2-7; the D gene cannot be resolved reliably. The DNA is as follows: TGTGCCAGCAGTTACTCTGGCAGAGTCTACGAGCACTACTTC. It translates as CASSYSGRVYEHYF.